This TCR beta chain was sequenced for a study of CD8 T cells in Susac syndrome. Study outcomes and limitations: A relatively small number of individuals underwent TCR sequencing and HLA analysis.

Random hexamers served to reverse transcribe roughly 0.5 to 1 ug RNA. Across 54 Vbeta and 13 Jbeta, immunoSEQ multiplex PCR amplified TCR beta CDR3. TCRdb independently ran MiXCR on the immunoSEQ multiplex PCR reads; one entry per CDR3 protein. In the table there are 180,000 or so distinct CDR3 sequences, around 94% of which are singletons. This clonotype was counted between two and nine times. Its antigen is unknown. Blood CD8+ and CD4+ T cells underwent high-throughput TCR beta sequencing. TEMRA cells were enriched by FACS, while CD8+ and CD4+ T cells were obtained through a negative isolation that was performed magnetically. The V end lost 2 bases, the J end lost 4 bases, and 6 bases lay between the germline ends. CDR3 size: 13 residues. Germline V lookup: CDR1 MNHEY, CDR2 SVGAGI.

Sequencing was done on a sample of CD4+ T cells from PBMCs. The sequence derives from a human donor in good health. The chain combines TRBV6-5 with TRBJ2-1, with TRBD1 as a possible D gene (5 bases). CDR3 sequence reads: CASSYDSYNEQFF. CDR3 nucleotides: TGTGCCAGCAGTTACGACAGTTACAATGAGCAGTTCTTC.